A selection of T cell receptor beta chains follows, all from one sample in a study of T cells in Graves' hyperthyroidism and ophthalmopathy. Via MiXCR, TCRdb re-called the multiplex PCR reads, giving one row per CDR3 protein. The data show around 190,000 distinct CDR3 sequences, around a sixth seen once. Source material: blood. The receptors shown here come from a woman in her fifties or sixties with Graves' hyperthyroidism. Both conserved end residues are part of each CDR3. The D gene is left open where the match is weak. The listing skips clone size in some rows; elsewhere it reads once, few, many or a size class.

>many|TRBD1|TRBJ2-3|TRBV12-3/TRBV12-4
TGTGCCAGCAGTTGGGACAGGGGGCGGGTGGATACGCAGTATTTT
CASSWDRGRVDTQYF
>many|TRBD2|TRBJ2-7|TRBV20-1
TGCAGTGCTAGAGAGTTGACTAGCGGTTCCTACGAGCAGTACTTC
CSARELTSGSYEQYF
>few|.|TRBJ2-3|TRBV6-4
TGTGCCAGCAGTGTCGTCGGAGGTCCGGATACGCAGTATTTT
CASSVVGGPDTQYF
>few|.|TRBJ1-5|TRBV28
TGTGCCAGCAGCTCCCTAAATAGCAATCAGCCCCAGCATTTT
CASSSLNSNQPQHF
>many|.|TRBJ1-1|TRBV29-1
TGCAGCGTTGGGGGACGCATGAACACTGAAGCTTTCTTT
CSVGGRMNTEAFF
>many|TRBD1|TRBJ1-5|TRBV29-1
TGCAGCGTTGGACAGGGTGGCCAGCCCCAGCATTTT
CSVGQGGQPQHF
>many|.|TRBJ2-2|TRBV5-1
TGCGCCAGCACTAGGGATAGCACCGGGGAGCTGTTTTTT
CASTRDSTGELFF
>many|.|TRBJ2-3|TRBV2
TGTGCCAGCAGTGACTCAGGGACGGGGGATACGCAGTATTTT
CASSDSGTGDTQYF
>few|.|TRBJ1-2|TRBV6-5
TGTGCCAGCAGTTACCGACAGGAGAACTATGGCTACACCTTC
CASSYRQENYGYTF
>many|.|TRBJ2-1|TRBV2
TGTGCCAGCAAGGGGAACCCCTACAATGAGCAGTTCTTC
CASKGNPYNEQFF
>many|.|TRBJ1-1|TRBV28
TGTGCCAGCACGGAACGCCTCCGGACTGAAGCTTTCTTT
CASTERLRTEAFF
>.|.|TRBJ2-7|TRBV19
TGTGCCAGTAGTATAGACGCTACGACCTACGAGCAGTACTTC
CASSIDATTYEQYF
>.|TRBD2|TRBJ2-5|TRBV20-1
TGCAGTGCTAGGAGAGGGGGACTAGCGGGAGGTATTGGGGAGACCCAGTACTTC
CSARRGGLAGGIGETQYF
>many|.|TRBJ1-5|TRBV10-3
TGTGCCATCCGGGGACACCTTGGGGATCAGCCCCAGCATTTT
CAIRGHLGDQPQHF
>many|TRBD2|TRBJ2-7|TRBV7-2
TGTGCCAGCAGCTTTACGACTAGCGCCTACGAGCAGTACTTC
CASSFTTSAYEQYF
>many|.|TRBJ2-1|TRBV6-2/TRBV6-3
TGTGCCAGCAGATCTCAGGGGGGGGGTTACAATGAGCAGTTCTTC
CASRSQGGGYNEQFF
>many|TRBD2|TRBJ2-7|TRBV11-2
TGTGCCAGCAGCTCAGTAGCGGGAGGGCCCTATTACGAGCAGTACTTC
CASSSVAGGPYYEQYF
>many|.|TRBJ2-1|TRBV5-1
TGCGCCAGCAGCCAAGGGGGGAGCGCCTACAATGAGCAGTTCTTC
CASSQGGSAYNEQFF
>.|.|TRBJ2-2|TRBV20-1
TGCAGTGCTACCTCAACTGGGCGGGTGAACACCGGGGAGCTGTTTTTT
CSATSTGRVNTGELFF
>many|TRBD1|TRBJ1-1|TRBV6-2/TRBV6-3
TGTGCCAGCAGGGAACAGGGGGCCGGGAACACTGAAGCTTTCTTT
CASREQGAGNTEAFF